This TCR beta chain stems from a study of shared clonotypes between healthy human individuals. On this clone itself: Its matching antigen is unknown.

V lost 3 bases and J lost 2, with 17 bases in between. The germline gives CDR1 KGHSH, CDR2 LQKENI. CDR3 length equals 16 residues. Each PCR replicate from the sorted subsets contained 150 to 250 ng DNA, which is about 30,000 T cell genomes. TCRdb's table, derived via immunoSEQ multiplex PCR, lists solely in-frame clones and lacks some. The sample has around 1.6 million clones; 95% to 99% are singletons. Notes on the study in general: Against clonotypes common to all four donors, non-shared ones had lower generation probabilities. A few donors had roughly 5.2% of their naive CD4 clonotypes in common.

The donors, all of them Caucasian adults, lived in Nashville, Tennessee. The source is a man aged 25 to 45 in good health. V and J are TRBV18 and TRBJ2-7; no definite D call. The sequenced material came from naive CD4+ T cells sorted from blood. Subset of the sample: CD45RA+ positively selected. CDR3 bases: TGTGCCAGCTCACCGATAGTAGGTATCACGACCTACGAGCAGTACTTC. Translating it yields CASSPIVGITTYEQYF. The variable domain in full, with the rest retrieved from reference TRBV18 and TRBJ2-7, is NAGVMQNPRHLVRRRGQEARLRCSPMKGHSHVYWYRQLPEEGLKFMVYLQKENIIDESGMPKERFSAEFPKEGPSILRIQQVVRGDSAAYFCASSPIVGITTYEQYFGPGTRLTVT.